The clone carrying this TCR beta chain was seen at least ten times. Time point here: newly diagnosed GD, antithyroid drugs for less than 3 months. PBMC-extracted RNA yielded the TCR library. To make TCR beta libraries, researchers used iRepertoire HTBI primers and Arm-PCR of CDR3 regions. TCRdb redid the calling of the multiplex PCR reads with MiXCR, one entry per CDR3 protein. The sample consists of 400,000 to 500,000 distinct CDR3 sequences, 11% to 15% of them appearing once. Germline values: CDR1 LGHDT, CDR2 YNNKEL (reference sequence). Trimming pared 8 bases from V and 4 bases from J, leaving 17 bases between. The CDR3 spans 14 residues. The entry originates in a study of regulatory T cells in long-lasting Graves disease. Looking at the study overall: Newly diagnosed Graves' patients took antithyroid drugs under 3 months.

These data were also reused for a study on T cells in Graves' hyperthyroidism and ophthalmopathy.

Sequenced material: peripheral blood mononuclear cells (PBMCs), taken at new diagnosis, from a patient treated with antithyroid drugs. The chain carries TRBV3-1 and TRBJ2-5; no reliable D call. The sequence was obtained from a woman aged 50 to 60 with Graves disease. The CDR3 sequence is CASRGDSSLETQYF. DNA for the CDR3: TGTGCCAGCCGTGGTGATAGCTCTCTAGAGACCCAGTACTTC.